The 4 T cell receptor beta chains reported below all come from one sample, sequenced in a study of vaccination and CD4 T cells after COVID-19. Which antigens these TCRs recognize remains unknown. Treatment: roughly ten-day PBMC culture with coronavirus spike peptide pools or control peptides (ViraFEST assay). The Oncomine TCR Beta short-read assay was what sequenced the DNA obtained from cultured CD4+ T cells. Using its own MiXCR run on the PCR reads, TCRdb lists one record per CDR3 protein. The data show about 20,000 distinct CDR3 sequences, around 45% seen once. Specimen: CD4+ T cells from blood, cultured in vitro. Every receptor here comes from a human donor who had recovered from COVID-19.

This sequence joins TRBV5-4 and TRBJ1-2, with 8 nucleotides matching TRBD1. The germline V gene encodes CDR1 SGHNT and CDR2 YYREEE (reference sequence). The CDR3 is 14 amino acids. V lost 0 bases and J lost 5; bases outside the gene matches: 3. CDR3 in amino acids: CASSLATGEYGYTF. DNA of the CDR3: TGTGCCAGCAGCTTGGCGACAGGGGAATATGGCTACACCTTC.

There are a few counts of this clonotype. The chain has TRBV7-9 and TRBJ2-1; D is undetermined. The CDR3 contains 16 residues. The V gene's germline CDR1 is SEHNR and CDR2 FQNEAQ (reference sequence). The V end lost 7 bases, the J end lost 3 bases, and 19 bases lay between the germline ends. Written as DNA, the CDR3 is TGTGCCAGCACCCCCCCGCGACACAGCGTCTACAATGAGCAGTTCTTC. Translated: CASTPPRHSVYNEQFF.

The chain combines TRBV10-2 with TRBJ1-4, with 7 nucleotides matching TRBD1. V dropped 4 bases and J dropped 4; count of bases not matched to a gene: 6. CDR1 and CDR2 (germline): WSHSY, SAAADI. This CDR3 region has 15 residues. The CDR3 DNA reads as TGCGCCAGCAGTGGGAGACAGGGCCTTAATGAAAAACTGTTTTTT. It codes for CASSGRQGLNEKLFF.

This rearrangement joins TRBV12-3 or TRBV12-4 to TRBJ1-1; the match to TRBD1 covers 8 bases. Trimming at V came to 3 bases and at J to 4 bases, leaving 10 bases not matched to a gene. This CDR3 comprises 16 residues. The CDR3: CASSFWAGGRGTEAFF. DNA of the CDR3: TGTGCCAGCAGTTTTTGGGCAGGGGGCAGGGGCACTGAAGCTTTCTTT.